A selection of T cell receptor beta chains follows, all from one sample in a study of shared clonotypes between healthy human individuals. Repertoires were generated with immunoSEQ multiplex PCR, while TCRdb's copy carries only in-frame clones and drops some. This table has hundreds of thousands of clones, approximately 96% appearing once. Input material: naive CD8+ T cells sorted from blood. The receptors shown here come from a woman aged 30 to 39 in good health. Each CDR3 is given with its conserved first and last residue. A D gene is named only where the DNA matches it firmly. Some rows have no size entry. The others give once, few or many, or a class for an expanded clone.

V gene	clone size	J gene	D gene	CDR3 protein	CDR3 DNA
TRBV27	-	TRBJ2-7	-	CASSGGGDPGYEQYF	TGTGCCAGCAGTGGGGGCGGGGATCCAGGCTACGAGCAGTACTTC
TRBV28	once	TRBJ2-3	-	CASSSVALASADTQYF	TGTGCCAGCAGCTCCGTGGCCCTAGCGAGCGCAGATACGCAGTATTTT
TRBV15	-	TRBJ2-7	-	CATSRGLGRVDYEQYF	TGTGCCACCAGCAGAGGGCTGGGACGGGTAGACTACGAGCAGTACTTC
TRBV4-2	-	TRBJ2-5	TRBD2	CASSPAGGLAGDEQYF	TGTGCCAGCAGTCCCGCGGGGGGACTAGCGGGAGATGAGCAGTACTTC
TRBV27	-	TRBJ2-7	-	CASSLSGGHTYEQYF	TGTGCCAGCAGTTTATCCGGGGGACATACCTACGAGCAGTACTTC
TRBV19	once	TRBJ1-2	TRBD1	CASSIVADREILGYTF	TGTGCCAGTAGTATAGTCGCCGACAGGGAAATATTAGGCTACACCTTC
TRBV28	-	TRBJ2-2	-	CASSLFRGRKTGELFF	TGTGCCAGCAGTTTATTCCGGGGGCGTAAAACCGGGGAGCTGTTTTTT
TRBV28	-	TRBJ2-3	-	CASSETGGQITDTQYF	TGTGCCAGCAGTGAGACCGGGGGACAGATCACAGATACGCAGTATTTT
TRBV6-5	-	TRBJ2-7	TRBD1	CASSYDRQGWSYEQYF	TGTGCCAGCAGTTACGACCGACAGGGTTGGAGCTACGAGCAGTACTTC
TRBV5-6	-	TRBJ1-1	-	CASSAQGGTEAFF	TGTGCCAGCAGCGCCCAGGGTGGCACTGAAGCTTTCTTT
TRBV2	-	TRBJ2-1	TRBD2	CASSAPGLAGYNEQFF	TGTGCCAGCAGTGCCCCGGGACTAGCGGGGTACAATGAGCAGTTCTTC
TRBV28	-	TRBJ2-2	-	CASSLSPYGAAGELFF	TGTGCCAGCAGTTTATCCCCCTACGGCGCGGCCGGGGAGCTGTTTTTT
TRBV6-5	-	TRBJ1-1	TRBD1	CASSDTGASEAFF	TGTGCCAGCAGCGATACAGGGGCCAGCGAAGCTTTCTTT
TRBV19	-	TRBJ2-3	-	CASSMLAESSTDTQYF	TGTGCCAGTAGTATGTTGGCGGAATCTAGCACAGATACGCAGTATTTT
TRBV7-9	few	TRBJ1-1	-	CASSLVGNTEAFF	TGTGCCAGCAGCTTAGTCGGGAACACTGAAGCTTTCTTT
TRBV7-9	-	TRBJ2-1	TRBD1	CASSSGGMMYEQFF	TGTGCCAGCAGCTCAGGGGGCATGATGTATGAGCAGTTCTTC
TRBV5-4	-	TRBJ2-3	-	CASSLSQVDTQYF	TGTGCCAGCAGCTTGTCGCAGGTAGATACGCAGTATTTT
TRBV27	-	TRBJ2-1	-	CASSFGRYNEQFF	TGTGCCAGCAGTTTTGGCAGGTACAATGAGCAGTTCTTC
TRBV27	-	TRBJ2-1	-	CASSLLGSGRTQFF	TGTGCCAGCAGTTTATTAGGTAGCGGAAGAACTCAGTTCTTC
TRBV27	-	TRBJ1-2	-	CASSPVSANYGYTF	TGTGCCAGCAGCCCGGTCTCCGCCAACTATGGCTACACCTTC
TRBV30	-	TRBJ2-5	-	CAWSLGSGQETQYF	TGTGCCTGGAGTCTCGGGAGTGGGCAAGAGACCCAGTACTTC
TRBV2	-	TRBJ2-7	-	CASSEVDLSPHEQYF	TGTGCCAGCAGTGAAGTGGACCTTAGCCCGCACGAGCAGTACTTC
TRBV27	-	TRBJ2-7	TRBD2	CASSIIPSGRAFYEQYF	TGTGCCAGCAGTATAATCCCCAGCGGGAGGGCCTTCTACGAGCAGTACTTC
TRBV2	-	TRBJ2-7	-	CASSKEGSEQYF	TGTGCCAGCAGTAAAGAGGGCAGCGAGCAGTACTTC
TRBV9	-	TRBJ2-7	TRBD2	CASSVGGSGAYEQYF	TGTGCCAGCAGCGTAGGGGGTAGCGGGGCCTACGAGCAGTACTTC
TRBV13	-	TRBJ1-2	-	CASSPGQNYGYTF	TGTGCCAGCAGCCCAGGACAGAACTATGGCTACACCTTC
TRBV5-1	-	TRBJ2-7	-	CASSLGGSSYEQYF	TGCGCCAGCAGCTTGGGGGGGAGCTCCTACGAGCAGTACTTC
TRBV27	-	TRBJ2-2	TRBD2	CASTSGLAGPGELFF	TGTGCCAGCACCTCGGGACTAGCGGGACCCGGGGAGCTGTTTTTT
TRBV4-1	-	TRBJ2-3	-	CASSPGRVGTDTQYF	TGCGCCAGCAGCCCAGGGCGGGTCGGCACAGATACGCAGTATTTT
TRBV2	-	TRBJ2-5	TRBD2	CASSEWVGGIVGETQYF	TGTGCCAGCAGTGAATGGGTGGGAGGGATTGTTGGGGAGACCCAGTACTTC
TRBV6-1	-	TRBJ1-2	-	CASSVLPDPDYGYTF	TGTGCCAGCAGTGTCTTACCGGATCCGGACTATGGCTACACCTTC
TRBV27	-	TRBJ2-7	-	CASSLAPGTPSYEQYF	TGTGCCAGCAGTTTAGCGCCCGGGACCCCGTCCTACGAGCAGTACTTC
TRBV27	-	TRBJ1-1	-	CASFPTGGNTEAFF	TGTGCCAGCTTCCCTACGGGGGGGAACACTGAAGCTTTCTTT
TRBV27	-	TRBJ2-7	-	CASSPHPTRYPGDEQYF	TGTGCCAGCAGTCCCCATCCGACCCGCTACCCAGGAGACGAGCAGTACTTC
TRBV4-1	once	TRBJ2-7	-	CASSQDYYEQYF	TGCGCCAGCAGCCAAGATTACTACGAGCAGTACTTC
TRBV9	-	TRBJ2-3	-	CASSVAATASTDTQYF	TGTGCCAGCAGCGTAGCAGCGACAGCTAGCACAGATACGCAGTATTTT
TRBV28	once	TRBJ2-3	-	CASSLPGRGGRNTDTQYF	TGTGCCAGCAGTTTACCCGGGCGAGGGGGGAGGAACACAGATACGCAGTATTTT
TRBV27	-	TRBJ2-1	TRBD2	CASRPGTSGYNEQFF	TGTGCCAGCAGGCCCGGGACTAGCGGCTACAATGAGCAGTTCTTC
TRBV14	-	TRBJ1-2	-	CASSQEKAWRDNYGYTF	TGTGCCAGCAGCCAAGAGAAGGCATGGCGGGATAACTATGGCTACACCTTC
TRBV28	-	TRBJ1-1	TRBD1	CASRVGGPNTEAFF	TGTGCCAGCAGAGTAGGGGGCCCGAACACTGAAGCTTTCTTT
TRBV6-1	few	TRBJ2-2	TRBD1	CASSDRGQNTGELFF	TGTGCCAGCAGCGACAGGGGTCAGAACACCGGGGAGCTGTTTTTT
TRBV6-5	-	TRBJ2-2	-	CASSLVNTGELFF	TGTGCCAGCAGTTTGGTGAACACCGGGGAGCTGTTTTTT
TRBV15	-	TRBJ2-3	-	CATSRDRMDGTQPSTDTQYF	TGTGCCACCAGCAGAGATCGGATGGACGGTACCCAACCTAGCACAGATACGCAGTATTTT
TRBV27	-	TRBJ2-3	-	CASSFVGATDTQYF	TGTGCCAGCAGTTTTGTTGGGGCGACAGATACGCAGTATTTT
TRBV2	-	TRBJ2-6	-	CASIRQADSGANVLTF	TGTGCCAGCATTCGGCAGGCCGACTCTGGGGCCAACGTCCTGACTTTC
TRBV10-3	-	TRBJ2-7	-	CAISEVSREQYF	TGTGCCATCAGTGAAGTCTCTCGGGAGCAGTACTTC
TRBV9	-	TRBJ2-3	-	CASSVVDFTDTQYF	TGTGCCAGCAGCGTAGTGGACTTCACAGATACGCAGTATTTT